The 14 T cell receptor beta chains below were found in one sample sequenced in a study of spatial heterogeneity in lung cancer. Time point in this sample: sample taken at primary tumor resection. Whole RNA was taken from tumor, nontumor lung or frozen PBMC; it was then sequenced unsorted. Each CDR3 protein gets one entry after TCRdb re-called the 5' RACE reads with MiXCR. The table records 80,000 to 95,000 distinct CDR3 sequences, over 8.5% of them present only once. Sequences were derived from PBMCs, sampled at surgery. The receptors were gathered from a male donor with early-stage non-small cell lung cancer.

About this clonotype: Germline and junction disagree at one end, which may indicate a read error. The chain is built from TRBV4-1 and TRBJ2-7; D gene ambiguous. The germline gives CDR1 MGHRA, CDR2 YSYEKL. The CDR3 covers 13 residues. This chain's CDR3 is CACSQGSTYEQYF. DNA of the CDR3: TGCGCCTGCAGCCAAGGGTCTACCTACGAGCAGTACTTC.

This clonotype came up a few times. V gene TRBV6-5 combines with J gene TRBJ2-6; a weak D match, TRBD2 (5 bases). The ends were cut back, 2 bases at V and 0 bases at J, with 14 bases in the middle. CDR3 length: 18 residues. CDR1 is MNHEY, CDR2 SVGAGI, per germline. The CDR3 sequence: CASSYVGKSLSGANVLTF. The CDR3 bases are TGTGCCAGCAGTTACGTCGGGAAAAGCCTCTCTGGGGCCAACGTCCTGACTTTC.

There are a few counts of this clonotype. V usage is TRBV29-1 and J usage is TRBJ1-2; D uncertain. Germline CDR1 reads SQVTM; CDR2 reads ANQGSEA. V lost 3 bases and J lost 8, with 16 bases in between. The CDR3 is 13 amino acids. CDR3 DNA sequence: TGCAGCGTTGAGACGATGCGGTCCTGGGGCTACACCTTC. It encodes CSVETMRSWGYTF.

This clonotype was picked up a small number of times. The CDR3 protein is CASSLGQGAGELFF. CDR3 in DNA: TGTGCCAGCAGCTTGGGACAGGGGGCCGGGGAGCTGTTTTTT. The chain joins TRBV5-4 to TRBJ2-2, with TRBD1 matching over 9 bases. The CDR3 totals 14 residues. V lost 0 bases, J lost 6 bases, and 0 bases stayed unmatched. Germline V lookup: CDR1 SGHNT, CDR2 YYREEE (reference sequence).

The gene calls are TRBV5-1 and TRBJ1-2; 8 nucleotides agree with TRBD1. The CDR3 extends over 17 amino acids. Germline CDR1 reads SGHRS; CDR2 reads YFSETQ. V lost 4 bases to trimming and J lost 0 bases; unmatched junction nucleotides: 11. The CDR3 nucleotides read TGCGCCAGCAGCCTGGCCGGACAGGGCGAAGCTAACTATGGCTACACCTTC. This translates into CASSLAGQGEANYGYTF.

This chain joins TRBV27 and TRBJ1-2; D uncertain. Germline CDR1 MNHEY, CDR2 SMNVEV (reference sequence). This CDR3 region has 15 residues. Trimming shortened V by 0 bases and J by 2 bases, and 10 bases separated the two germline ends. Here the CDR3 reads CASSLSGSLNYGYTF. The DNA of the CDR3 is TGTGCCAGCAGTTTATCGGGCAGCCTGAACTATGGCTACACCTTC.

Only a few counts were recorded for this clonotype. V is TRBV7-2 and J is TRBJ1-1; 7 bases are a match to TRBD1. The CDR3 consists of 14 residues. The germline V gene encodes CDR1 SGHTA and CDR2 FQGNSA. Trimming cost V 5 bases and J 4 bases; bases outside gene matches: 7. The CDR3 protein is CASSQRGLGTEAFF. The CDR3 DNA reads TGTGCCAGCAGCCAAAGGGGGCTGGGCACTGAAGCTTTCTTT.

This clonotype was seen ten or more times. This chain connects TRBV29-1 to TRBJ1-2; D ambiguous. The germline V and J ends were trimmed by 7 bases and 2 bases, with 14 bases remaining between them. The CDR3 has 13 amino acids. Germline CDR1 SQVTM, CDR2 ANQGSEA. This CDR3 reads CSALDKTNYGYTF. DNA for the CDR3: TGCAGCGCCCTTGACAAAACCAACTATGGCTACACCTTC.

The V call is TRBV10-3, the J call TRBJ1-5, with D hard to call. This CDR3 region has 13 residues. Germline V gene sequence: CDR1 ENHRY, CDR2 SYGVKD. Deletions cut 8 bases from V and 4 bases from J, with 12 bases between. CDR3 protein: CAIGRGPNQPQHF. As DNA, the CDR3 is TGTGCCATCGGACGCGGACCTAATCAGCCCCAGCATTTT.

This clonotype was seen only a few times. This sequence joins TRBV6-5 and TRBJ1-2; possibly TRBD1 for D (6 bases). The V end lost 0 bases, the J end lost 1 base, and 12 bases lay between the germline ends. Per the germline V gene, CDR1 is MNHEY and CDR2 is SVGAGI. This CDR3 contains 16 residues. CDR3 DNA sequence: TGTGCCAGCAGTTACTCAGGGGGAGGGGGTAACTATGGCTACACCTTC. This codes for CASSYSGGGGNYGYTF.

This clonotype appeared many times. The chain has TRBV20-1 and TRBJ2-1, with 9 bases matching TRBD2. The germline CDR1 and CDR2 sequences are DFQATT and SNEGSKA (reference sequence). V gave up 5 bases and J gave up 3 bases; unmatched junction bases: 5. The CDR3 totals 14 residues. The CDR3 region is CSAFSGRSYNEQFF. The CDR3, as DNA: TGCAGTGCTTTCAGCGGGAGGAGCTACAATGAGCAGTTCTTC.

This clonotype came up many times. This chain joins TRBV28 and TRBJ2-3, with 9 bases matching TRBD2. This CDR3 contains 16 residues. Germline CDR1 is MDHEN and CDR2 is SYDVKM. V shed 5 bases, J shed 7 bases, and the junction held 13 bases outside the gene matches. The CDR3 spells CASSPLGREGLNTQYF. The CDR3 DNA reads TGTGCCAGCAGTCCCCTAGGGCGGGAGGGCCTGAATACGCAGTATTTT. Drawing the rest from reference TRBV28 and TRBJ2-3, the complete variable domain is DVKVTQSSRYLVKRTGEKVFLECVQDMDHENMFWYRQDPGLGLRLIYFSYDVKMKEKGDIPEGYSVSREKKERFSLILESASTNQTSMYLCASSPLGREGLNTQYFGPGTRLTVL.

The chain links TRBV6-1 to TRBJ2-1; no firm D call. V lost 2 bases and J lost 4, with 6 bases in between. CDR3 length equals 13 residues. The V gene's germline CDR1 is MNHNS and CDR2 SASEGT. The CDR3 here is CASSEKRYNEQFF. CDR3 DNA: TGTGCCAGCAGTGAAAAGAGATACAATGAGCAGTTCTTC.

A few counts support this clonotype. The junction differs from germline at one of its ends, possibly a read error. V and J are TRBV7-9 and TRBJ2-2, with a weak D call TRBD2 (6 bases). Germline V gene sequence: CDR1 SEHNR, CDR2 FQNEAQ (reference sequence). This CDR3 has 14 residues. This CDR3 reads CSSRTGTGGGELFF. CDR3 DNA: TGTTCCAGCAGAACCGGGACCGGGGGCGGGGAGCTGTTTTTT.